The sequence of this T cell receptor (beta chain) was determined in a study of OX40 agonist ivuxolimab in advanced cancers. In the study overall: Ivuxolimab, an agonistic anti-OX40 (CD134) antibody, was given to patients. Earlier treatment with anti-PD-1, anti-PD-L1 or anti-CTLA-4 was permitted, and around 36% had received some. Patients assigned to dose escalation were diagnosed with hepatocellular carcinoma, melanoma, renal cell or head and neck cancer. Study-wide points: Expanded clones tended on average to be more numerous among CD8+ T cells than CD4+.

This CDR3 has 14 residues. CDR1 PRHDT and CDR2 FYEKMQ come from the germline V gene (reference sequence). The ends were cut back, 4 bases at V and 7 bases at J, with 11 bases in the middle. In the case of this clone: The target antigen is unknown.

Clones were read by immunoSEQ multiplex PCR, and TCRdb kept only the in-frame ones, dropping some. The sample shows about 41,000 clones, around three quarters of them seen only once. J is TRBJ1-6 and V is TRBV13; D is possibly TRBD1 (5 bases). This TCR derives from an adult with an advanced solid tumor such as melanoma, head and neck, liver or kidney cancer. The sequencing here drew on CD4+ or CD8+ T cells sorted from blood, taken in a trial of the OX40 agonist ivuxolimab. The CDR3 sequence: CASSSRDPNSPLHF. CDR3 sequence (DNA): TGTGCCAGCAGCTCCAGGGACCCAAATTCACCCCTCCACTTT.